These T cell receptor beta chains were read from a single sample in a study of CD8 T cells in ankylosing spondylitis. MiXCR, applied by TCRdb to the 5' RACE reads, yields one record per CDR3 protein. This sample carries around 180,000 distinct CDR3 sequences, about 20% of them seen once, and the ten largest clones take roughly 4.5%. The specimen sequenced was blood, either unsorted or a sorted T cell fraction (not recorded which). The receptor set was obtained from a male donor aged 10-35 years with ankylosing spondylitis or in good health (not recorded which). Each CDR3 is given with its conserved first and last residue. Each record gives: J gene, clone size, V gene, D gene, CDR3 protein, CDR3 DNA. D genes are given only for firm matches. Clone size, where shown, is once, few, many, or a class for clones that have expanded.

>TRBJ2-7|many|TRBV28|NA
CASTIGGEVYEQYF
TGTGCCAGCACTATAGGTGGGGAAGTCTACGAGCAGTACTTC
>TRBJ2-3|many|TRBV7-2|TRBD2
CASSLVGLAGVLDTQYF
TGTGCCAGCAGCTTAGTCGGGCTAGCGGGAGTCTTAGATACGCAGTATTTT
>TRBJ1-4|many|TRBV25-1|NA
CASRFSINEKLFF
TGTGCCAGCAGATTTTCAATTAATGAAAAACTGTTTTTT
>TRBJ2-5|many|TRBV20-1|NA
CSARKTRQAQETQYF
TGCAGTGCTAGAAAAACAAGACAGGCTCAAGAGACCCAGTACTTC
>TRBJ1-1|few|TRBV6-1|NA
CASKLAAGDTEAFF
TGTGCCAGCAAATTAGCGGCAGGGGACACTGAAGCTTTCTTT
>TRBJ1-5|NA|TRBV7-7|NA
CASPFKRGSQPQHF
TGTGCCAGCCCCTTCAAACGGGGGAGCCAGCCCCAGCATTTT
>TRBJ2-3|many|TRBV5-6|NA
CASSFFGSTDTQYF
TGTGCCAGCAGCTTCTTTGGCAGCACAGATACGCAGTATTTT
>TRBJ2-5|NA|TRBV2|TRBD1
CASMGQEETQYF
TGTGCCAGCATGGGACAGGAAGAGACCCAGTACTTC
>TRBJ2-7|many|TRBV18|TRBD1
CASSPPGTAYEQYF
TGTGCCAGCTCACCACCTGGGACAGCCTACGAGCAGTACTTC
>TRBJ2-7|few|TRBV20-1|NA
CSARQLGPYEQYF
TGCAGTGCTCGCCAACTAGGTCCCTACGAGCAGTACTTC
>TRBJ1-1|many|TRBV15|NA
CATSRAGRRGATEAFF
TGTGCCACCAGCAGAGCGGGTCGGCGGGGGGCCACTGAAGCTTTCTTT
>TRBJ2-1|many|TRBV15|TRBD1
CATSRDSRTGRNEQFF
TGTGCCACCAGCAGAGATTCTCGGACAGGGAGGAATGAGCAGTTCTTC
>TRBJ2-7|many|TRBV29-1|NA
CSALTIRSPHEQYF
TGCAGCGCCCTGACAATTAGGTCTCCCCACGAGCAGTACTTC
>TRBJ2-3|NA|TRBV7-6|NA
CASSLARSDTQYF
TGTGCCAGCAGCTTAGCGCGGTCAGATACGCAGTATTTT
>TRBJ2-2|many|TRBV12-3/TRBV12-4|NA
CASSFPTQEINTGELFF
TGTGCCAGCAGTTTCCCGACACAGGAAATAAACACCGGGGAGCTGTTTTTT
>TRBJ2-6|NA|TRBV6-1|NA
CASSDEDSGANVLTF
TGTGCCAGCAGTGACGAGGACTCTGGGGCCAACGTCCTGACTTTC
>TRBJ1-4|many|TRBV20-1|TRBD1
CSARYRGGEKLFF
TGCAGTGCTAGGTACAGGGGAGGCGAAAAACTGTTTTTT
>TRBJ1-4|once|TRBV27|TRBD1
CASSTTGQGTVFGNEKLFF
TGTGCCAGCAGTACAACCGGACAGGGGACAGTCTTCGGTAATGAAAAACTGTTTTTT
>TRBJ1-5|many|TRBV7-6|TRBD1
CASSPGQGTAEPQHF
TGTGCCAGCAGCCCAGGACAGGGAACTGCGGAGCCCCAGCATTTT
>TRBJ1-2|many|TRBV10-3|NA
CAIRQSYGYTF
TGTGCCATACGACAGAGCTATGGCTACACCTTC
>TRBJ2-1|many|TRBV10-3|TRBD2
CAILAGMTNEQFF
TGTGCCATCCTAGCGGGAATGACGAATGAGCAGTTCTTC
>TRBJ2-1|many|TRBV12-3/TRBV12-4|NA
CASSLRNPEHNEQFF
TGTGCCAGCAGTTTACGGAACCCCGAGCACAATGAGCAGTTCTTC
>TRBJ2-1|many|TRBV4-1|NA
CASSQDFGLRGWFF
TGCGCCAGCAGCCAAGATTTCGGCCTCCGGGGTTGGTTCTTC
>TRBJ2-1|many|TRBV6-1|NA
CASSEYNGSGFF
TGTGCCAGCAGTGAATATAACGGGAGTGGGTTCTTC
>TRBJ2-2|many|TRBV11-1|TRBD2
CASSWGVAGYTGELFF
TGTGCCAGCAGCTGGGGAGTAGCGGGGTACACCGGGGAGCTGTTTTTT
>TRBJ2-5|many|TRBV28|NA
CASSQGQETQYF
TGTGCCAGCAGTCAGGGCCAAGAGACCCAGTACTTC
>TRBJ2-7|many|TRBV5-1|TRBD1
CASSDRQGYEQYF
TGCGCCAGCAGCGACCGACAGGGCTACGAGCAGTACTTC
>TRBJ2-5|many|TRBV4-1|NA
CASSREGFQETQYF
TGCGCCAGCAGCCGAGAGGGATTCCAAGAGACCCAGTACTTC
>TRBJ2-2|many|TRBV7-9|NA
CASSIRVEPTGELFF
TGTGCCAGCAGCATCCGTGTTGAGCCCACGGGGGAGCTGTTTTTT
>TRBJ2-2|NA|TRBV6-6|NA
CAIRNNGELFF
TGTGCCATCAGGAACAACGGGGAGCTGTTTTTT
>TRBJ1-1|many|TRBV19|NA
CASSIRGPQVEAFF
TGTGCCAGTAGTATAAGAGGCCCTCAAGTTGAAGCTTTCTTT
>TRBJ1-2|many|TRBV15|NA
CATSRDRGVSNYGYTF
TGTGCCACCAGCAGAGATCGAGGAGTGTCTAACTATGGCTACACCTTC
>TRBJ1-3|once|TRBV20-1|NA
CSARYGPGNTIYF
TGCAGTGCTAGATACGGACCTGGAAACACCATATATTTT
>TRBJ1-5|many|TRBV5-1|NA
CASSQTGQPQHF
TGCGCCAGCAGCCAAACGGGGCAGCCCCAGCATTTT
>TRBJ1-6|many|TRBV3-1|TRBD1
CASSLRDSNSPLHF
TGTGCCAGCAGCCTCCGGGACAGTAATTCACCCCTCCACTTT
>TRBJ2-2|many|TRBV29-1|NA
CSVWAGELFF
TGCAGCGTCTGGGCCGGGGAGCTGTTTTTT
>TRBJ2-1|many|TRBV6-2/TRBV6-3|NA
CASSRGGREQFF
TGTGCCAGCAGTCGAGGAGGACGAGAGCAGTTCTTC
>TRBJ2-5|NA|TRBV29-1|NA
CSVEDRLSETQYF
TGCAGCGTTGAAGACAGGCTATCGGAGACCCAGTACTTC
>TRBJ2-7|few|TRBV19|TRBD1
CASSLRGDRSLYEQYF
TGTGCCAGTAGCCTAAGGGGGGACAGGAGCCTCTACGAGCAGTACTTC
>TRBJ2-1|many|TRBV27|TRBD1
CASSKWGTGGSEQFF
TGTGCCAGCAGTAAATGGGGGACAGGGGGCAGTGAGCAGTTCTTC
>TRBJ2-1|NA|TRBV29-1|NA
CSVPIQGRNNEQFF
TGCAGCGTCCCGATACAGGGTCGCAACAATGAGCAGTTCTTC
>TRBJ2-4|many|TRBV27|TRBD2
CASSQPSGRAYQNIQYF
TGTGCCAGCAGTCAGCCTAGCGGGCGGGCGTACCAAAACATTCAGTACTTC
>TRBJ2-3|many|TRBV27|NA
CASSPFRRGSSTDTQYF
TGTGCCAGCAGCCCCTTCCGTAGGGGATCTAGCACAGATACGCAGTATTTT
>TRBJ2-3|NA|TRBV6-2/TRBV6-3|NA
CASGGTGTPILRRTQYF
TGTGCCAGCGGGGGGACCGGGACACCGATCCTGCGAAGAACGCAGTATTTT
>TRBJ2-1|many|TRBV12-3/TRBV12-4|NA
CALRGHANEQFF
TGTGCCCTCAGGGGACATGCCAATGAGCAGTTCTTC
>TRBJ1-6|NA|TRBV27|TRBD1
CASRTGRDRSSPLHF
TGTGCCAGCAGGACGGGCCGGGACAGGAGTTCACCCCTCCACTTT
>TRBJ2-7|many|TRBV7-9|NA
CASSLSETVYEQYF
TGTGCCAGCAGCTTATCTGAGACGGTCTACGAGCAGTACTTC
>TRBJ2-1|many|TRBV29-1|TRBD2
CSVEGPGGNEQFF
TGCAGCGTTGAAGGTCCGGGGGGCAATGAGCAGTTCTTC
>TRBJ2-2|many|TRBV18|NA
CASSPLTQTQLTNTGELFF
TGTGCCAGCTCACCGCTGACCCAGACGCAGCTTACGAACACCGGGGAGCTGTTTTTT
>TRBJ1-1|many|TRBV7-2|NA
CASSFGGAGGTEAFF
TGTGCCAGCAGCTTTGGGGGGGCGGGGGGTACTGAAGCTTTCTTT
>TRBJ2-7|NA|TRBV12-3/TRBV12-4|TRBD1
CASSPDRGRVYEQYF
TGTGCCAGCAGTCCCGACAGGGGAAGGGTCTACGAGCAGTACTTC
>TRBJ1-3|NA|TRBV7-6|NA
CASSLGVAGGNTIYF
TGTGCCAGCAGCTTAGGAGTTGCGGGAGGAAACACCATATATTTT
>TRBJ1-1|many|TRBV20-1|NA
CSARVAGPTEAFF
TGCAGTGCTAGAGTGGCAGGGCCCACTGAAGCTTTCTTT
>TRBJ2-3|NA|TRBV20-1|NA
CSVTGKDTQYF
TGCAGCGTAACAGGGAAAGATACGCAGTATTTT
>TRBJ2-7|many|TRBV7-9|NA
CASSPGQHYEQYF
TGTGCCAGCAGCCCGGGCCAGCACTACGAGCAGTACTTC
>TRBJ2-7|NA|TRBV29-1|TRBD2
CSVVGTSGTHQYF
TGCAGCGTTGTGGGGACTAGCGGGACGCACCAGTACTTC
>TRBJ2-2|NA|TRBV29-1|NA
CSVLGHTGELFF
TGCAGCGTCCTCGGGCACACCGGGGAGCTGTTTTTT
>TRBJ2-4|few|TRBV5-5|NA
CASSFLTKNIQYF
TGTGCCAGCAGCTTCCTGACCAAAAACATTCAGTACTTC